One and the same sample provided the 25 T cell receptor beta chains below, sequenced in a study of blood T cell repertoires in COVID-19 (dated by TCRdb to the early 2020s). The library relied on the immunoSEQ multiplex PCR assay. TCRdb re-hosts the immuneACCESS table, in-frame sequences only. Its copies lack some clones; in the studies checked, an unresolved V gene accounts for under half of them, and the cause for the rest is not known. The sample has 150,000 or so clones on record, around 80% of them singletons. The leading ten clones occupy roughly 15% of the sample. The specimen was peripheral blood. The receptors shown here come from a human donor with acute or convalescent COVID-19. The donor label of this sample is uncertain.

The rearrangement uses TRBV2 and TRBJ2-7, with 7 bases lining up with TRBD2. There are 13 residues in the CDR3. Germline V gene sequence: CDR1 SNHLY, CDR2 FYNNEI. V dropped 6 bases and J dropped 7; count of bases not matched to a gene: 9. CDR3 nucleotide sequence: TGTGCCAGCAGCGGACAACTAGCGCAGGAGCAGTACTTC. Translation: CASSGQLAQEQYF.

The chain joins TRBV19 to TRBJ1-3; D unclear. The length of the CDR3 is 12 residues. The germline V and J ends were trimmed by 7 bases and 4 bases, with 8 bases remaining between them. CDR1 and CDR2 (germline): LNHDA, SQIVND (reference sequence). CDR3 nucleotides: TGTGCCAGTATCCATGTCGGAAACACCATATATTTT. Its protein is CASIHVGNTIYF. Variable domain in full (rest from reference TRBV19 and TRBJ1-3): DGGITQSPKYLFRKEGQNVTLSCEQNLNHDAMYWYRQDPGQGLRLIYYSQIVNDFQKGDIAEGYSVSREKKESFPLTVTSAQKNPTAFYLCASIHVGNTIYFGEGSWLTVV.

The chain carries TRBV5-1 and TRBJ2-5; 8 positions agree with TRBD2. Losses at the gene ends were 0 bases for V and 4 bases for J; bases not matched to a gene: 8. The CDR3 consists of 16 residues. Germline lookup yields CDR1 SGHRS and CDR2 YFSETQ. The CDR3 loop is CASSLGGSGATETQYF. The CDR3 region has the DNA TGCGCCAGCAGCTTGGGTGGTAGCGGGGCTACAGAGACCCAGTACTTC.

V and J are TRBV11-3 and TRBJ2-5; 12 nucleotides line up with TRBD1. CDR1 SGHNT and CDR2 YENEEA come from the germline V gene. V lost 5 bases to trimming and J lost 5 bases; unmatched junction nucleotides: 6. The CDR3 length is 15 residues. The CDR3 sequence is CASSIGTGGSETQYF. CDR3 nucleotides: TGTGCCAGCAGCATCGGGACAGGGGGCTCGGAGACCCAGTACTTC.

This clone was seen only a few times. The V and J genes are TRBV7-2 and TRBJ1-6; perhaps TRBD1 as D (6 bases). Germline V gene lookup returns CDR1 SGHTA and CDR2 FQGNSA. The length of the CDR3 is 15 residues. Trimming took off 5 bases at V and 6 bases at J, with 14 bases between the two ends. The CDR3 sequence is CASSRLGAGNSPLHF. In DNA form, the CDR3 reads TGTGCCAGCAGCAGGCTGGGGGCGGGTAATTCACCCCTCCACTTT. The full variable domain, completed using reference TRBV7-2 and TRBJ1-6, is GAGVSQSPSNKVTEKGKDVELRCDPISGHTALYWYRQSLGQGLEFLIYFQGNSAPDKSGLPSDRFSAERTGGSVSTLTIQRTQQEDSAVYLCASSRLGAGNSPLHFGNGTRLTVT.

The rearrangement links TRBV19 to TRBJ2-2, with TRBD1 matching 8 bases. Unmatched junction bases numbered 4, after V lost 0 bases and J lost 7 bases. Germline-derived CDR1 and CDR2 are LNHDA and SQIVND (reference sequence). This CDR3 is built from 15 residues. CDR3 bases: TGTGCCAGTAGTATAGATCAGGGGGCTGTCGGGGAGCTGTTTTTT. It translates to CASSIDQGAVGELFF.

The chain couples TRBV4-2 to TRBJ1-2, with a possible D match to TRBD1 (5 bases). V was shortened by 0 bases and J by 2 bases, with 10 bases between the two germline ends. CDR3 size: 15 residues. Germline V lookup: CDR1 LGHNA, CDR2 YNFKEQ. This chain's CDR3 is CASSQDEAGNYGYTF. The DNA of the CDR3 is TGTGCCAGCAGCCAAGACGAGGCAGGGAACTATGGCTACACCTTC.

The chain employs TRBV6-5 and TRBJ1-2, with a tentative D call TRBD1 (5 bases). The CDR3 runs 14 residues. Germline V lookup: CDR1 MNHEY, CDR2 SVGAGI. V lost 6 bases and J 7 bases, leaving 18 bases between the germline ends. The CDR3 coding sequence is TGTGCCAGCAGGGGGGAGGGGCGGCTCGCTGGCTACACCTTC. Amino acid sequence: CASRGEGRLAGYTF.

This clone came up once. J is TRBJ1-1 and V is TRBV11-2; D remains ambiguous. With 6 bases removed from V and 6 bases from J, the gap between germline ends came to 11 bases. The CDR3 is 12 amino acids. Germline loops: CDR1 SGHAT, CDR2 FQNNGV. Written as DNA, the CDR3 is TGTGCCAGCAGAATACCGGGATCTGAAGCTTTCTTT. As protein: CASRIPGSEAFF.

The chain joins TRBV19 to TRBJ2-7; D not resolved. Germline lookup yields CDR1 LNHDA and CDR2 SQIVND (reference sequence). This CDR3 is built from 14 residues. Trimming took 1 base from V and 2 from J, leaving 9 bases between them. In DNA, the CDR3 is TGTGCCAGTAGTATAGGGCCAGGCCCCTACGAGCAGTACTTC. Translated: CASSIGPGPYEQYF.

This clone occurred once. The gene calls are TRBV19 and TRBJ2-1; D not certain. V gave up 11 bases and J gave up 7 bases, with 15 bases separating them. Germline CDR1 reads LNHDA; CDR2 reads SQIVND (reference sequence). This CDR3 is built from 12 residues. CDR3 bases: TGTGCCTCCATCGGAAGGCGGAATGAGCAGTTCTTC. This gives the protein CASIGRRNEQFF.

The chain recombines TRBV7-9 with TRBJ1-1; D remains unclear. Germline V gene sequence: CDR1 SEHNR, CDR2 FQNEAQ (reference sequence). V was cut by 2 bases and J by 4 bases, with 14 bases left in between. The CDR3 contains 15 residues. The CDR3 bases are TGTGCCAGCAGCTTATGGAGGGAGTATGGCACTGAAGCTTTCTTT. Protein product: CASSLWREYGTEAFF.

The J gene is TRBJ1-6, the V gene TRBV18; 7 bases align to TRBD1. The CDR3 contains 18 residues. From germline, CDR1 is KGHSH and CDR2 LQKENI. Trimming removed 4 bases from V and 7 bases from J; junction bases left unmatched: 16. CDR3 in amino acids: CASSRDRAPFRRNSPLHF. In DNA form, the CDR3 reads TGTGCCAGCTCACGCGACAGGGCGCCCTTTCGACGCAATTCACCCCTCCACTTT.

Written as DNA, the CDR3 is TGTGCCAGCAGCCAGGGCCAGGGACTCGGCAAAAACATTCAGTACTTC. It is translated as CASSQGQGLGKNIQYF. V usage is TRBV14 and J usage is TRBJ2-4; D possibly corresponds to TRBD2 (6 bases). Germline V gene data show CDR1 as SGHDN and CDR2 as FVKESK. V was pared by 3 bases and J by 3 bases, with 15 bases between. The CDR3 spans 16 residues.

This clone was counted between two and nine times. This chain joins TRBV4-1 and TRBJ1-1; TRBD1 might be the D (6 bases). The CDR3 loop spans 15 amino acids. V gave up 4 bases and J gave up 3 bases, with 15 bases separating them. The V gene's germline CDR1 is MGHRA and CDR2 YSYEKL. CDR3 loop: CASSLRHRADTEAFF. CDR3 bases: TGCGCCAGCAGCCTACGACACAGGGCGGACACTGAAGCTTTCTTT.

Concerning this clone: Other DNA variants within this sample encode the same CDR3. The V and J genes are TRBV30 and TRBJ1-2; D call uncertain. This CDR3 region has 14 residues. Trimming left V 0 bases short and J 8 bases short, with 16 bases between. The V gene's germline CDR1 is GTSNPN and CDR2 SVGIG (reference sequence). The CDR3 nucleotides are TGTGCCTGGAGTGTACAAACACCCACGAGGGGCTACACCTTC. Translated: CAWSVQTPTRGYTF. Using reference TRBV30 and TRBJ1-2 for the parts outside the CDR3, the full variable domain is SQTIHQWPATLVQPVGSPLSLECTVEGTSNPNLYWYRQAAGRGLQLLFYSVGIGQISSEVPQNLSASRPQDRQFILSSKKLLLSDSGFYLCAWSVQTPTRGYTFGSGTRLTVV.

This chain uses TRBV7-9 with TRBJ2-5; 8 bases are shared with TRBD2. Trimming removed 0 bases from V and 0 bases from J; junction bases left unmatched: 3. The germline V gene has CDR1 SEHNR and CDR2 FQNEAQ (reference sequence). The CDR3 is 16 residues long. The CDR3 loop reads CASSLAIGGDQETQYF. CDR3 nucleotides: TGTGCCAGCAGCTTAGCGATCGGGGGGGACCAAGAGACCCAGTACTTC.

The CDR3 DNA sequence: TGTGCCAGTAGTATTGAGGGCAGCTCCTACAATGAGCAGTTCTTC. Its translation is CASSIEGSSYNEQFF. The chain combines TRBV19 with TRBJ2-1; D might be TRBD2 (5 bases). Trimming stripped 3 bases from V and 0 bases from J, with 9 bases between. This CDR3 is 15 amino acids long. The V gene's germline CDR1 is LNHDA and CDR2 SQIVND (reference sequence).

Only one count was recorded for this clone. The CDR3 reads CASSPDRGQGYTF. The CDR3 DNA reads as TGTGCCAGCAGCCCCGACAGGGGGCAAGGCTACACCTTC. J is TRBJ1-2 and V is TRBV7-9; 10 nucleotides agree with TRBD1. The germline CDR1 and CDR2 sequences are SEHNR and FQNEAQ (reference sequence). After removal of 5 bases from V and 8 bases from J, the junction contained 5 bases not matched to a gene. This CDR3 has 13 amino acids.

This rearrangement joins TRBV2 to TRBJ2-7, with 7 bases lining up with TRBD1. Germline V gives CDR1 SNHLY, CDR2 FYNNEI. CDR3 length: 12 residues. The V segment lost 4 bases and the J segment 3 bases; nucleotides outside the gene matches: 0. The CDR3 spells CASSGQGYEQYF. CDR3 sequence (DNA): TGTGCCAGCAGTGGACAGGGCTACGAGCAGTACTTC.

The chain has TRBV5-1 and TRBJ2-3, with D uncertain. Looked up from germline, CDR1 is SGHRS and CDR2 is YFSETQ. Trimming stripped 3 bases from V and 2 bases from J, with 16 bases between. The CDR3 is made up of 16 amino acids. CDR3 protein: CASSSTPGRYTDTQYF. CDR3 in DNA: TGCGCCAGCAGCTCTACCCCGGGTCGCTACACAGATACGCAGTATTTT.

The chain couples TRBV6-6 to TRBJ1-2, with 7 bases fitting TRBD1. The CDR3 runs 13 residues. Germline CDR1 MNHNY, CDR2 SVGAGI (reference sequence). After removal of 6 bases from V and 3 bases from J, the junction contained 4 bases not matched to a gene. The CDR3: CASRGDSYYGYTF. The CDR3 DNA sequence: TGTGCCAGCAGGGGGGACAGCTACTATGGCTACACCTTC.

The rearrangement uses TRBV2 and TRBJ1-5; D ambiguous. V lost 3 bases and J 8 bases, leaving 8 bases between the germline ends. Germline CDR1 and CDR2: SNHLY and FYNNEI. This CDR3 is built from 12 residues. The CDR3 DNA follows: TGTGCCAGCAGTGACCCCCCCGAGCCCCAGCATTTT. It encodes CASSDPPEPQHF.

V gene TRBV11-1 combines with J gene TRBJ1-2; D is ambiguous. The V end was cut by 1 base, the J end by 0 bases, with 6 bases between. The CDR3 length is 14 residues. Germline values: CDR1 SGHAT, CDR2 FQDESV (reference sequence). CDR3 nucleotide sequence: TGTGCCAGCAGCTTAGGGGCAGCTAACTATGGCTACACCTTC. Encoded protein: CASSLGAANYGYTF.

This rearrangement joins TRBV7-2 to TRBJ2-7; 9 bases fit TRBD2. Germline V gives CDR1 SGHTA, CDR2 FQGNSA. Trimming at V came to 0 bases and at J to 2 bases, leaving 8 bases not matched to a gene. CDR3 length equals 17 residues. CDR3 amino acids: CASSLALSGGIPYEQYF. The CDR3 coding sequence is TGTGCCAGCAGCTTAGCGCTCAGCGGGGGGATCCCCTACGAGCAGTACTTC. The entire variable domain, with the rest obtained from reference TRBV7-2 and TRBJ2-7, is as follows: GAGVSQSPSNKVTEKGKDVELRCDPISGHTALYWYRQSLGQGLEFLIYFQGNSAPDKSGLPSDRFSAERTGGSVSTLTIQRTQQEDSAVYLCASSLALSGGIPYEQYFGPGTRLTVT.